The 17 T cell receptor beta chains given below trace back to one sample, sequenced in a study of blood T cell repertoires in COVID-19. Some clones are missing from TCRdb's copy, which holds only in-frame ones; the method was immunoSEQ multiplex PCR. Among around 400,000 clones listed, approximately 89% were seen once. Sequencing used PBMCs or T cells enriched from blood (not recorded which). The receptors originated from a woman aged 40 to 49 who had been exposed to COVID-19.

The V and J genes are TRBV15 and TRBJ1-4; possibly TRBD1 for D (5 bases). The V end was cut by 8 bases, the J end by 7 bases, with 17 bases between. This CDR3 is 14 amino acids long. Germline V lookup: CDR1 LNHNV, CDR2 YYDKDF (reference sequence). The CDR3 nucleotides are TGTGCCACCGGAGTGGGGGGAAACGGTGAAAAACTGTTTTTT. Its protein is CATGVGGNGEKLFF.

This clone came up a few times. The chain joins TRBV30 to TRBJ1-5; TRBD1 is a possible D gene (5 bases). The germline CDR1 and CDR2 sequences are GTSNPN and SVGIG (reference sequence). This CDR3 region has 14 residues. V was shortened by 2 bases and J by 9 bases, with 17 bases between the two germline ends. The DNA of the CDR3 is TGTGCCTGGAGTACGGGACTCGATTCAGGGCCCCAGCATTTT. Its translation: CAWSTGLDSGPQHF.

CDR3 region: CASSELGGQPQHF. For the CDR3, the DNA is TGCGCCAGCAGTGAGTTAGGGGGACAGCCCCAGCATTTT. The chain carries TRBV5-1 and TRBJ1-5; a possible D gene is TRBD1 (6 bases). CDR1 and CDR2 (germline): SGHRS, YFSETQ. The CDR3 runs to 13 residues. With 5 bases removed from V and 7 bases from J, the gap between germline ends came to 13 bases.

This clone showed up just a few times. The chain uses TRBV7-6 and TRBJ1-3, with 8 bases that match TRBD1. After removal of 5 bases from V and 4 bases from J, the junction contained 7 bases not matched to a gene. CDR1 and CDR2 from the germline V gene are SGHVS and FNYEAQ. CDR3 length equals 15 residues. CDR3 sequence: CASSTGQAYGNTIYF. The CDR3 DNA follows: TGTGCCAGCAGCACGGGACAGGCCTACGGAAACACCATATATTTT. Full variable domain (remainder filled in from reference TRBV7-6 and TRBJ1-3): GAGVSQSPRYKVTKRGQDVALRCDPISGHVSLYWYRQALGQGPEFLTYFNYEAQQDKSGLPNDRFSAERPEGSISTLTIQRTEQRDSAMYRCASSTGQAYGNTIYFGEGSWLTVV.

The V gene is TRBV11-3, the J gene TRBJ2-5, with 9 bases lining up with TRBD1. V shed 3 bases and J 5 bases; nucleotides not matched to a gene: 16. Per the germline V gene, CDR1 is SGHNT and CDR2 is YENEEA. CDR3 length: 18 residues. DNA of the CDR3: TGTGCCAGCAGCTTCGGATCCCAAATACAGGGGGCGGGGGAGACCCAGTACTTC. Amino acid sequence: CASSFGSQIQGAGETQYF.

The chain uses TRBV5-1 and TRBJ2-1; maybe TRBD1 (6 bases). The CDR3 length is 14 residues. With 4 bases removed from V and 4 bases from J, the gap between germline ends came to 12 bases. Germline CDR1 is SGHRS and CDR2 is YFSETQ. In DNA form, the CDR3 reads TGCGCCAGCAGCCTCCGGGACACGTACAATGAGCAGTTCTTC. It translates to CASSLRDTYNEQFF. Full variable domain (rest looked up from reference TRBV5-1 and TRBJ2-1): KAGVTQTPRYLIKTRGQQVTLSCSPISGHRSVSWYQQTPGQGLQFLFEYFSETQRNKGNFPGRFSGRQFSNSRSEMNVSTLELGDSALYLCASSLRDTYNEQFFGPGTRLTVL.

The chain employs TRBV9 and TRBJ2-7, with TRBD1 identical over 9 bases. The germline V gene encodes CDR1 SGDLS and CDR2 YYNGEE. The CDR3 is 15 residues long. V lost 3 bases to trimming and J lost 4 bases; unmatched junction nucleotides: 8. The CDR3 DNA is TGTGCCAGCAGCGCCGGGGGACAGGGCAGATACGAGCAGTACTTC. Translating it yields CASSAGGQGRYEQYF.

This clone showed up just a few times. The CDR3 nucleotides are TGTGCCAGCAGCACAGATTTACCGGGAGGCTACACCTTC. This encodes CASSTDLPGGYTF. This rearrangement joins TRBV7-9 to TRBJ1-2, with D unclear. This CDR3 spans 13 amino acids. The germline V gene encodes CDR1 SEHNR and CDR2 FQNEAQ (reference sequence). V was shortened by 5 bases and J by 8 bases, with 15 bases between the two germline ends. Full variable domain (remainder filled in from reference TRBV7-9 and TRBJ1-2): DTGVSQNPRHKITKRGQNVTFRCDPISEHNRLYWYRQTLGQGPEFLTYFQNEAQLEKSRLLSDRFSAERPKGSFSTLEIQRTEQGDSAMYLCASSTDLPGGYTFGSGTRLTVV.

The genes are TRBV6-6 and TRBJ1-2; D remains unclear. With 4 bases removed from V and 6 bases from J, the gap between germline ends came to 9 bases. The CDR3 covers 12 residues. The germline CDR1 and CDR2 sequences are MNHNY and SVGAGI (reference sequence). The CDR3 reads CASSWWGDGYTF. DNA of the CDR3: TGTGCCAGCAGTTGGTGGGGAGATGGCTACACCTTC.

The V gene is TRBV5-1, the J gene TRBJ2-1; 7 bases are shared with TRBD1. Germline trimming cut 4 bases from V and 0 bases from J; bases unmatched to any gene: 7. This CDR3 has 16 residues. Germline CDR1 is SGHRS and CDR2 is YFSETQ. CDR3 sequence reads: CASSPGQPSSYNEQFF. DNA of the CDR3: TGCGCCAGCAGCCCGGGACAGCCAAGCTCCTACAATGAGCAGTTCTTC.

The chain links TRBV6-6 to TRBJ2-5, with 7 bases that match TRBD2. This CDR3 spans 12 amino acids. Germline assignment: CDR1 MNHNY and CDR2 SVGAGI (reference sequence). V lost 10 bases and J lost 4; bases outside the gene matches: 6. The CDR3 reads CATLWGGETQYF. Here the CDR3 DNA reads TGTGCCACCCTTTGGGGGGGAGAGACCCAGTACTTC.

The chain is built from TRBV6-5 and TRBJ2-2, with 7 nucleotides matching TRBD2. Germline-derived CDR1 and CDR2 are MNHEY and SVGAGI. V trimming: 7 bases; J trimming: 0 bases; junction bases outside the gene matches: 5. The CDR3 has 15 amino acids. The CDR3 spells CASTKGLPNTGELFF. The CDR3 region has the DNA TGTGCCAGCACCAAGGGACTACCGAACACCGGGGAGCTGTTTTTT.

The chain combines TRBV5-4 with TRBJ1-1; D unclear. Germline values: CDR1 SGHNT, CDR2 YYREEE (reference sequence). The CDR3 is 15 amino acids. Trimming took off 3 bases at V and 4 bases at J, with 16 bases between the two ends. This chain's CDR3 is CASSSPGGLGTEAFF. The CDR3 bases are TGTGCCAGCAGCTCACCGGGAGGGCTGGGCACTGAAGCTTTCTTT.

This rearrangement joins TRBV11-2 to TRBJ1-3; TRBD1 might be the D (5 bases). CDR1 is SGHAT and CDR2 is FQNNGV in the germline V gene. The length of the CDR3 is 14 residues. Trimming cost V 3 bases and J 0 bases, with 6 bases left between them. The CDR3 protein is CASSFTGSGNTIYF. CDR3 nucleotide sequence: TGTGCCAGCAGCTTTACAGGCTCTGGAAACACCATATATTTT. Together with reference TRBV11-2 and TRBJ1-3, the CDR3 gives the full variable domain: EAGVAQSPRYKIIEKRQSVAFWCNPISGHATLYWYQQILGQGPKLLIQFQNNGVVDDSQLPKDRFSAERLKGVDSTLKIQPAKLEDSAVYLCASSFTGSGNTIYFGEGSWLTVV.

This sequence joins TRBV30 and TRBJ1-2; D is perhaps TRBD1 (6 bases). CDR1 is GTSNPN, CDR2 SVGIG, per germline (reference sequence). This CDR3 region has 15 residues. The ends were cut back, 3 bases at V and 4 bases at J, with 18 bases in the middle. CDR3 coding DNA: TGTGCCTGGAGAGGACAGCGCATACGGGGCTATGGCTACACCTTC. Translating it yields CAWRGQRIRGYGYTF.

The chain employs TRBV5-4 and TRBJ2-2, with 7 bases aligning to TRBD1. The V gene end was trimmed by 4 bases and the J gene end by 6 bases; junction bases not matched to a gene: 6. The CDR3 totals 14 residues. The germline V gene has CDR1 SGHNT and CDR2 YYREEE (reference sequence). As DNA, the CDR3 is TGTGCCAGCAGCATAACAGGGGTACCCGGGGAGCTGTTTTTT. Encoded protein: CASSITGVPGELFF. Based on the CDR3 plus reference TRBV5-4 and TRBJ2-2, the full variable domain is ETGVTQSPTHLIKTRGQQVTLRCSSQSGHNTVSWYQQALGQGPQFIFQYYREEENGRGNFPPRFSGLQFPNYSSELNVNALELDDSALYLCASSITGVPGELFFGEGSRLTVL.

The chain is built from TRBV14 and TRBJ2-5; TRBD1 aligns across 10 bases. From germline, CDR1 is SGHDN and CDR2 FVKESK. Losses at the gene ends were 7 bases for V and 6 bases for J; bases not matched to a gene: 5. This CDR3 has 13 residues. The CDR3: CASKTGGGQTQYF. The CDR3 coding sequence is TGTGCCAGCAAGACAGGGGGCGGACAGACCCAGTACTTC.